This T cell receptor beta chain was captured in a study of cytomegalovirus exposure and HLA in healthy donors. Study-wide results and caveats: As a later analysis revealed, most CMV-associated TCR beta chains appeared HLA-restricted.

The primer mix had 60 Vbeta and 13 Jbeta primers. Sequencing was performed with immunoSEQ multiplex PCR; in TCRdb, only in-frame clones are kept and a portion is missing. The sample consists of about 110,000 clones, 79% of them appearing once. CDR1 SQVTM and CDR2 ANQGSEA come from the germline V gene. V lost 1 base and J lost 16, with 17 bases in between. This CDR3 contains 12 residues. In the case of this clone: What it binds is not known.

This receptor was identified in a man younger than 45 in good health and CMV-seropositive. The sample was PBMCs. This chain uses TRBV29-1 with TRBJ2-1; D call uncertain. The CDR3 region has the DNA TGCAGCGTTGAAGTCTGGGCACGGCTTTTTTTCTTC. Its translation is CSVEVWARLFFF.